Following are 16 T cell receptor beta chains from one sample sequenced in a study of blood T cells in healthy people across ages. The second PCR ran about 6 to 12 cycles with a sample-barcoded 5' primer and J-beta primers. TCRdb reprocessed the 5' RACE reads via MiXCR and lists one record per CDR3 protein. The sample yields about 1,400,000 distinct CDR3 sequences, approximately 38% seen once. Sequenced sample: blood. Source of these receptors: a woman in her late teens or twenties in good health.

This clonotype occurred once. This sequence may be a read error, since a much larger clone differs from it by one base. The chain is built from TRBV6-2 or TRBV6-3 and TRBJ2-1; weak D call: TRBD2 (6 bases). The DNA end is a closer match to TRBJ2-7, so the J assignment may be wrong. The CDR3 consists of 13 residues. Per the germline V gene, CDR1 is MNHEY and CDR2 is SVGEGT. CDR3: CASSGSSYNEQYF. In DNA, the CDR3 is TGTGCCAGCAGCGGGAGCTCCTACAATGAGCAGTACTTC.

The chain employs TRBV4-1 and TRBJ2-5, with TRBD2 matching 8 bases. CDR1 and CDR2 from the germline V gene are MGHRA and YSYEKL. The CDR3 loop spans 15 amino acids. V trimming: 3 bases; J trimming: 11 bases; junction bases outside the gene matches: 14. CDR3 residues: CASSHRGSGDDEQYF. CDR3 in DNA: TGCGCCAGCAGCCACCGCGGTAGCGGGGACGATGAGCAGTACTTC.

The chain recombines TRBV12-3 or TRBV12-4 with TRBJ2-5; D is unclear. Gene TRBJ2-7 matches the end of the DNA better, so the J call may be wrong. The CDR3 runs 15 residues. CDR3 DNA: TGTGCCAGCAGCCCGGGCCATTCACCACCCTACGAGCAGTACTTC. Translation: CASSPGHSPPYEQYF.

This clonotype has more than one count but fewer than ten. CDR3 coding DNA: TGTGCCAGCAGTTTATCGGTGAGGACTGGCTACACCTTC. Amino acid sequence: CASSLSVRTGYTF. The chain is built from TRBV27 and TRBJ1-2; no reliable D call. Germline V gene lookup returns CDR1 MNHEY and CDR2 SMNVEV (reference sequence). With 0 bases removed from V and 7 bases from J, the gap between germline ends came to 9 bases. This CDR3 has 13 residues.

This rearrangement joins TRBV7-6 to TRBJ2-7; D perhaps matches TRBD2 (5 bases). CDR3 length equals 17 residues. V lost 6 bases, J lost 0 bases, and 21 bases lay in between. CDR1 is SGHVS, CDR2 FNYEAQ, per germline. The CDR3 nucleotides read TGTGCCAGCAGTCAGGCCGGCATATTAGCGAGCTCCTACGAGCAGTACTTC. Residues: CASSQAGILASSYEQYF. The full variable domain, completed using reference TRBV7-6 and TRBJ2-7, is GAGVSQSPRYKVTKRGQDVALRCDPISGHVSLYWYRQALGQGPEFLTYFNYEAQQDKSGLPNDRFSAERPEGSISTLTIQRTEQRDSAMYRCASSQAGILASSYEQYFGPGTRLTVT.

V gene TRBV7-2 combines with J gene TRBJ2-7, with a possible D match to TRBD1 (6 bases). Trimming took off 0 bases at V and 7 bases at J, with 16 bases between the two ends. Germline V gene data show CDR1 as SGHTA and CDR2 as FQGNSA. CDR3 length: 15 amino acids. The CDR3 sequence: CASSLAQGYYNEQYF. CDR3 bases: TGTGCCAGCAGCTTAGCACAGGGTTACTACAATGAGCAGTACTTC.

The V gene is TRBV7-2, the J gene TRBJ2-1; a possible D gene is TRBD2 (7 bases). The CDR3 length is 13 residues. The germline gives CDR1 SGHTA, CDR2 FQGNSA. V shed 7 bases and J shed 7 bases, with 14 bases lying between them. CDR3 DNA sequence: TGTGCCAGCAAGGGGGGGCAGGTGAATGAGCAGTTCTTC. The encoded protein is CASKGGQVNEQFF.

This clonotype was seen a handful of times. This chain joins TRBV12-3 or TRBV12-4 and TRBJ2-3; D is perhaps TRBD2 (6 bases). V was cut by 3 bases and J by 0 bases, with 10 bases left in between. This CDR3 has 15 residues. This CDR3 is CASSFERASTDTQYF. The CDR3 DNA follows: TGTGCCAGCAGTTTTGAGCGGGCCAGCACAGATACGCAGTATTTT.

This clonotype was counted a few times. The chain has TRBV20-1 and TRBJ2-7; perhaps TRBD1 as D (5 bases). The CDR3 consists of 13 residues. Germline V gene sequence: CDR1 DFQATT, CDR2 SNEGSKA (reference sequence). The V and J ends lost 2 bases and 6 bases respectively, with 14 bases between them. CDR3: CSARLFVQGEQYF. The CDR3 DNA follows: TGCAGTGCTAGACTCTTCGTCCAGGGCGAGCAGTACTTC.

The chain joins TRBV5-1 to TRBJ2-3; D perhaps matches TRBD2 (6 bases). This CDR3 region has 16 residues. V gave up 4 bases and J gave up 2 bases, with 17 bases separating them. Germline CDR1 and CDR2: SGHRS and YFSETQ. The CDR3 sequence is CASSTHGGESTDTQYF. CDR3 DNA sequence: TGCGCCAGCAGCACCCACGGCGGGGAATCCACAGATACGCAGTATTTT.

V and J are TRBV7-9 and TRBJ1-2; D is ambiguous. With 6 bases removed from V and 7 bases from J, the gap between germline ends came to 12 bases. This CDR3 comprises 12 residues. Germline V gene sequence: CDR1 SEHNR, CDR2 FQNEAQ (reference sequence). CDR3 residues: CASSTEARGYTF. The CDR3 DNA follows: TGTGCCAGCAGTACAGAGGCACGTGGCTACACCTTC. The full variable domain, completed using reference TRBV7-9 and TRBJ1-2, is DTGVSQNPRHKITKRGQNVTFRCDPISEHNRLYWYRQTLGQGPEFLTYFQNEAQLEKSRLLSDRFSAERPKGSFSTLEIQRTEQGDSAMYLCASSTEARGYTFGSGTRLTVV.

This clonotype was found a few times. The chain couples TRBV7-9 to TRBJ2-1; the D gene is possibly TRBD2 (5 bases). The CDR3 spans 15 residues. With 5 bases removed from V and 9 bases from J, the gap between germline ends came to 20 bases. CDR1 is SEHNR, CDR2 FQNEAQ, per germline (reference sequence). CDR3 nucleotides: TGTGCCAGCAGCCTCGGACTGCGCCAGGATGGTGAGCAGTTCTTC. Protein sequence: CASSLGLRQDGEQFF.

J is TRBJ2-5 and V is TRBV20-1; 7 bases map to TRBD2. CDR1 is DFQATT, CDR2 SNEGSKA, per germline (reference sequence). CDR3 size: 14 residues. J gave up 1 base and V 2 bases, and 4 bases lay outside the gene matches. The CDR3: CSARLPSGQETQYF. In nucleotides, the CDR3 is TGCAGTGCTAGATTGCCTAGCGGCCAAGAGACCCAGTACTTC.

This clonotype was found a few times. This chain uses TRBV28 with TRBJ2-3, with D possibly matching TRBD1 (5 bases). The CDR3 runs 12 residues. Trimming took off 5 bases at V and 7 bases at J, with 10 bases between the two ends. Germline assignment: CDR1 MDHEN and CDR2 SYDVKM. CDR3: CASSAGSYTQYF. The CDR3 DNA reads TGTGCCAGCAGTGCAGGGTCCTATACGCAGTATTTT.

A few counts support this clonotype. The chain employs TRBV9 and TRBJ2-3; 12 nucleotides line up with TRBD2. The trim removed 0 bases at V and 5 bases at J, leaving 13 bases unmatched. CDR3 length: 19 amino acids. The germline V gene encodes CDR1 SGDLS and CDR2 YYNGEE. The CDR3 here is CASSVVASGRAEAVDTQYF. The CDR3 coding sequence is TGTGCCAGCAGCGTAGTGGCTAGCGGGAGGGCCGAGGCGGTAGATACGCAGTATTTT.

The chain employs TRBV6-6 and TRBJ2-7, with a weak D call TRBD2 (5 bases). The CDR3 spans 15 residues. The V end was cut by 1 base, the J end by 0 bases, with 10 bases between. Germline CDR1 is MNHNY and CDR2 is SVGAGI (reference sequence). The CDR3 region is CASSYFSASSYEQYF. CDR3 coding DNA: TGTGCCAGCAGTTACTTTAGCGCGAGCTCCTACGAGCAGTACTTC.